This entry concerns a single T cell receptor (beta chain). This specimen belongs to a study of blood T cell repertoires in COVID-19. Turning to the study itself: T cells, B-cell-depleted T cells, or PBMCs provided the cDNA or gDNA that served as material.

Participant-reported clinical history was the basis for cohort assignment. J gave up 0 bases and V 4 bases, and 2 bases lay outside the gene matches. The germline gives CDR1 LGHDT, CDR2 YNNKEL (reference sequence). The CDR3 length is 15 residues. Using immunoSEQ multiplex PCR, the repertoire was profiled, and TCRdb retains in-frame clones only, with some absent. Among over 200,000 clones listed, about nine tenths were seen once. Material for sequencing was PBMCs or T cells enriched from blood (not recorded which). This TCR was recovered from a woman between 25 and 40 years old with acute COVID-19. V gene TRBV3-1 (or the pseudogene TRBV3-2) combines with J gene TRBJ2-7; 11 bases are shared with TRBD2. In DNA, the CDR3 is TGTGCCAGCAGCCTACTAGCGGGGGCCTCCTACGAGCAGTACTTC. It codes for CASSLLAGASYEQYF.